This T cell receptor beta chain was identified in a study of blood T cell repertoires in COVID-19. Background on the study: The study drew acute and convalescent COVID-19 samples from the United States, Italy and Spain. From T cells, B-cell-depleted T cells, or PBMCs came the material, which was cDNA or gDNA.

The CDR3 spans 14 residues. Between the trimmed V and J ends, which lost 6 bases and 2 bases, there was a span of 10 bases. Germline V gives CDR1 LGHDT, CDR2 YNNKEL (reference sequence). The table came from immunoSEQ multiplex PCR; TCRdb's copy has only in-frame clones and leaves some out. The sample records 200,000 to 250,000 clones, under 90% being singletons. The sample consisted of peripheral blood. This clonotype originated in a man aged 45-60 years with acute or convalescent COVID-19. This sequence joins TRBV3-1 (or the pseudogene TRBV3-2) and TRBJ1-4; a possible D gene is TRBD1 (6 bases). The CDR3 coding sequence is TGTGCCAGCAGACCGCAGGGGACTAATGAAAAACTGTTTTTT. Its protein is CASRPQGTNEKLFF.